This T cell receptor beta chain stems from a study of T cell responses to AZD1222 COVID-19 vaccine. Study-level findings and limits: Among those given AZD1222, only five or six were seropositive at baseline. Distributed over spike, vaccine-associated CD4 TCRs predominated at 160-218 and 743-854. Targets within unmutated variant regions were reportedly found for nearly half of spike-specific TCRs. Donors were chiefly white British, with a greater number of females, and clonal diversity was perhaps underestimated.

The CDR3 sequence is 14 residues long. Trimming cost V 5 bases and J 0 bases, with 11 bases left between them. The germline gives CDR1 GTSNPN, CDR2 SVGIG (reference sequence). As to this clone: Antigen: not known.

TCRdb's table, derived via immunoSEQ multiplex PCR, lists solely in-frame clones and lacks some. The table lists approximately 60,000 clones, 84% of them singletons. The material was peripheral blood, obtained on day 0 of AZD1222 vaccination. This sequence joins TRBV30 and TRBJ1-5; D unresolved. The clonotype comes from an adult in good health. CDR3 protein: CAWSQVYSNQPQHF. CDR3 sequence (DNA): TGTGCCTGGTCTCAGGTGTATAGCAATCAGCCCCAGCATTTT. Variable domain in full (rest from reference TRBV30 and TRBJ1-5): SQTIHQWPATLVQPVGSPLSLECTVEGTSNPNLYWYRQAAGRGLQLLFYSVGIGQISSEVPQNLSASRPQDRQFILSSKKLLLSDSGFYLCAWSQVYSNQPQHFGDGTRLSIL.